Described below is a single T cell receptor beta chain sequence and its context. Antigen specificity is unknown. The data belong to a study of T cells in localized non-small cell lung cancer. Study-level points and caveats: Sequencing involved a lone tumor region, leaving heterogeneity possible. A denser population of T cells in blood accompanied longer overall survival. The study detected a median roughly 61 of the top 100 tumor clones in adjacent lung. Uninvolved nearby lung showed the greatest T cell clonality, exceeding that found in tumor.

This CDR3 is built from 14 residues. With 4 bases removed from V and 2 bases from J, the gap between germline ends came to 9 bases. Germline V CDR1 and CDR2: MNHEY, SVGAGI. The assay was immunoSEQ multiplex PCR, and TCRdb's table has in-frame clones only and misses some. Of 19,000 or so clones listed, nearly 90% were seen once; the top ten hold almost 30%. The chain recombines TRBV6-5 with TRBJ1-3; D call uncertain. The specimen comprised peripheral blood mononuclear cells, sampled before any cancer treatment. This sequence originates from a male donor at least 60 years old with stage II lung adenocarcinoma. Here the CDR3 reads CASSLSNTGNTIYF. DNA for the CDR3: TGTGCCAGCAGTTTGAGCAACACTGGAAACACCATATATTTT.